A few counts support the clone carrying this T cell receptor (beta chain). What it recognizes is unknown. CDR1 and CDR2 (germline): LGHNA, YSLEER. The CDR3 length is 15 residues. V lost 0 bases, J lost 2 bases, and 4 bases stayed unmatched. The record originates from a study of Graves' ophthalmopathy and Graves' hyperthyroidism. Notes on the study in general: Its predictions of ophthalmopathy progression gave the model 60% to 71% sensitivity and 72.22% specificity.

Amplification of TCR beta CDR3 regions used RNA transcripts. RT-PCR with HTBI primers came first, then second-round multiplex PCR. TCRdb reprocessed the multiplex PCR reads via MiXCR and lists one record per CDR3 protein. Here the sample spans over 650,000 distinct CDR3 sequences, over 40% being singletons. It was on clinical symptoms, serum thyroxine, TRAb, thyroid ultrasound and orbital computed tomography that diagnosis relied. The chain recombines TRBV4-3 with TRBJ2-7; 7 bases fit TRBD1. The sequence was collected from an adult man with Graves' ophthalmopathy. The source material was peripheral blood. CDR3 sequence reads: CASSQEGTAPYEQYF. CDR3 DNA sequence: TGCGCCAGCAGCCAAGAAGGGACAGCACCCTACGAGCAGTACTTC.